This entry describes one T cell receptor (beta chain). Its target is not known. The same CDR3 arises from other DNA sequences in this sample as well. This entry is derived from a study of shared clonotypes between healthy human individuals. This CDR3 region has 13 residues. The germline CDR1 and CDR2 sequences are SNHLY and FYNNEI. J gave up 2 bases and V 6 bases, and 3 bases lay outside the gene matches. Data came from immunoSEQ multiplex PCR; TCRdb stores just in-frame clones and leaves some out. The table lists roughly 1,500,000 clones, 95% to 99% of them singletons, with roughly 0.45% in the top ten. Study results and caveats: Memory subsets generally showed smaller estimated richness than naive subsets did.

The chain couples TRBV2 to TRBJ2-5; 7 bases agree with TRBD2. The sequenced material came from naive CD4+ T cells sorted from blood. Documented subset: CD45RA+ positively selected. This TCR derives from a young man in good health. The CDR3 is CASSGGRQETQYF. DNA for the CDR3: TGTGCCAGCAGCGGGGGGAGACAAGAGACCCAGTACTTC. Combining the CDR3 with reference TRBV2 and TRBJ2-5 gives the whole variable domain EPEVTQTPSHQVTQMGQEVILRCVPISNHLYFYWYRQILGQKVEFLVSFYNNEISEKSEIFDDQFSVERPDGSNFTLKIRSTKLEDSAMYFCASSGGRQETQYFGPGTRLLVL.